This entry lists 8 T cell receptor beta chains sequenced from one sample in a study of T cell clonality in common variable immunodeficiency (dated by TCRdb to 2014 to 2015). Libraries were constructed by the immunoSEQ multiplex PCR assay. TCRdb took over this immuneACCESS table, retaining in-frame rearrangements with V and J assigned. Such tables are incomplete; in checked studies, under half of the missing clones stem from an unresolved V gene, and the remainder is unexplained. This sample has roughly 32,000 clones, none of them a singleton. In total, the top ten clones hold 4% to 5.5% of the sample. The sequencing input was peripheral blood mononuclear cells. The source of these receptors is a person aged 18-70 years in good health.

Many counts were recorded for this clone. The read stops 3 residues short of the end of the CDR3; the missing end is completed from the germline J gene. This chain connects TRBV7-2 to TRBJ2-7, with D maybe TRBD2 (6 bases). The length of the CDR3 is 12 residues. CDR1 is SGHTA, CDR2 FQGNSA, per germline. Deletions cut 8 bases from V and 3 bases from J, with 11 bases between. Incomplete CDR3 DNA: TGTGCCAGCGGGACTTCTCACTACGAG. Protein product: CASGTSHYE. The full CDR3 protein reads CASGTSHYEQYF.

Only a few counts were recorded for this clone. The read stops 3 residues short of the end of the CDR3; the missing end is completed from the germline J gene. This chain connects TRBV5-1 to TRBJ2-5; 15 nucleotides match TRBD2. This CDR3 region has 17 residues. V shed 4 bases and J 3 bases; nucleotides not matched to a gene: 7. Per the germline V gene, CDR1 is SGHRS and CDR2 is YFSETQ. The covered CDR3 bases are TGCGCCAGCAGCGGGACTAGCGGGAGGCCGGAAAAAGAGACC. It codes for CASSGTSGRPEKET. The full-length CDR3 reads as CASSGTSGRPEKETQYF.

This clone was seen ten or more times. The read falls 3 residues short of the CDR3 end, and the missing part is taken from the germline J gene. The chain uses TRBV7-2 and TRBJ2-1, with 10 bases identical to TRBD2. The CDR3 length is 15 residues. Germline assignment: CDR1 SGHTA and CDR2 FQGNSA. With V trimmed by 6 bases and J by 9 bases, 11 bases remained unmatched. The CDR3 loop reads CASRLEAGGPREQFF. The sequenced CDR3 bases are TGTGCCAGCAGATTGGAAGCGGGAGGGCCGCGTGAG.

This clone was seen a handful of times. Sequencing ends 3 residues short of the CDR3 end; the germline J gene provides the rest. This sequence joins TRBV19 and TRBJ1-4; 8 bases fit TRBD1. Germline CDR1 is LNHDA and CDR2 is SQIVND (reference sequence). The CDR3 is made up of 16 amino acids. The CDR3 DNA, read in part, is TGTGCCAGTACCCTAGCCGACAGGGGAGATAATTCACCA. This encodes CASTLADRGDNSP. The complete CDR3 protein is CASTLADRGDNSPLFF.

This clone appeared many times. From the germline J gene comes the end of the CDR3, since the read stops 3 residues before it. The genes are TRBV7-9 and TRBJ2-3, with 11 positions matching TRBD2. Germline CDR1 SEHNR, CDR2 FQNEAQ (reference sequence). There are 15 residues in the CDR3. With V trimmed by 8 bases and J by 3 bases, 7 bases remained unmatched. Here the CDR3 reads CASSRLAGITDTQYF. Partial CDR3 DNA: TGTGCCAGCTCTAGACTAGCGGGGATAACAGATACG.

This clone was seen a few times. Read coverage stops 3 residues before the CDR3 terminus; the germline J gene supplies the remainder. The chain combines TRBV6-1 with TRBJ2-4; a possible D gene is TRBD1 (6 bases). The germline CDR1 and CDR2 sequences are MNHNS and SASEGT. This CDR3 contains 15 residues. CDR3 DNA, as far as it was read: TGTGCCAGCAGTGGTGGTACAGGGATAGGGTATGGT. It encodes CASSGGTGIGYG. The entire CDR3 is CASSGGTGIGYGQYF.

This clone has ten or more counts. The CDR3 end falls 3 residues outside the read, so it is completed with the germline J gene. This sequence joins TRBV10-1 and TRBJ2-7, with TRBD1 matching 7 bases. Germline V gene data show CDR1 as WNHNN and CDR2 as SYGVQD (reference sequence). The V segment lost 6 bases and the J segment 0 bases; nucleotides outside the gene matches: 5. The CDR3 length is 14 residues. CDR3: CASRVRDSSYEQYF. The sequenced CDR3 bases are TGCGCCAGCAGGGTCCGGGACAGCTCCTACGAG.

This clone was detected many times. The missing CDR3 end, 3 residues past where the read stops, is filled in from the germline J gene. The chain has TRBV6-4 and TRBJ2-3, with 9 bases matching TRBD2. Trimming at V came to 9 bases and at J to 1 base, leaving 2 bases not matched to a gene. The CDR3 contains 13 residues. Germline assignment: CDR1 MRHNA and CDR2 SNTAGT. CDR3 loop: CASRTSGTDTQYF. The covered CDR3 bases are TGTGCCAGTAGGACTAGCGGCACAGATACG.